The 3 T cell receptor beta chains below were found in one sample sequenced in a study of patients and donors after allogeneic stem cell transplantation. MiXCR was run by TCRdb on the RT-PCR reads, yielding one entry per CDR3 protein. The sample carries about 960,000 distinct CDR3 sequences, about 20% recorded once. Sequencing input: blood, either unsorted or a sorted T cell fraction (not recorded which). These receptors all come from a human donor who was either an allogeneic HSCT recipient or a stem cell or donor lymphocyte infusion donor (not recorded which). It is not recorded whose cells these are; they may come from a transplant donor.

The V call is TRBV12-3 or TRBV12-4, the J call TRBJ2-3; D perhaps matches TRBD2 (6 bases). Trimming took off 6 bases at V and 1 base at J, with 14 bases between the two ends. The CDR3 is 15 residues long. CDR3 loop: CASRTREAGTDTQYF. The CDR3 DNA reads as TGTGCCAGCAGGACTAGGGAAGCTGGCACAGATACGCAGTATTTT.

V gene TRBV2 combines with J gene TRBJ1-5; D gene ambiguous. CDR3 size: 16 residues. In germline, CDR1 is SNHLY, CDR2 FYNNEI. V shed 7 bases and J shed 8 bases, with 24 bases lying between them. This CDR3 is CASIWSAIEPGKPQHF. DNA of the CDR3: TGTGCCAGCATCTGGAGTGCTATCGAACCGGGGAAGCCCCAGCATTTT. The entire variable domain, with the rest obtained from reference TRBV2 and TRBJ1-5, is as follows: EPEVTQTPSHQVTQMGQEVILRCVPISNHLYFYWYRQILGQKVEFLVSFYNNEISEKSEIFDDQFSVERPDGSNFTLKIRSTKLEDSAMYFCASIWSAIEPGKPQHFGDGTRLSIL.

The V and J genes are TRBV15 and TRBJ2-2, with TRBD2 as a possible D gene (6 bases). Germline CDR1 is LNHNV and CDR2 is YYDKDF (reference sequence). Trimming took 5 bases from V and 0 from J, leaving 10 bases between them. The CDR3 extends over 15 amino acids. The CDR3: CATSPRRANTGELFF. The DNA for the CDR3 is TGTGCCACCAGCCCGAGGAGGGCGAACACCGGGGAGCTGTTTTTT.